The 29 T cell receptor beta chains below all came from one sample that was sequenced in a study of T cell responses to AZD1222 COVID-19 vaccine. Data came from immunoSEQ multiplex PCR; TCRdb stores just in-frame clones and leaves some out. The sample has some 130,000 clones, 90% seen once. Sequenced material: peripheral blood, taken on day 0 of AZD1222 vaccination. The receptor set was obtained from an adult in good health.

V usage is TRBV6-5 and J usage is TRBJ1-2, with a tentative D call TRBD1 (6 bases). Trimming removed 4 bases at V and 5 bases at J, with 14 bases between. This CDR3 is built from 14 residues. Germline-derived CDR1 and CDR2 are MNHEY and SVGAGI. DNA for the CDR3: TGTGCCAGCAGTTCCCTGACAGGTGGATATGGCTACACCTTC. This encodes CASSSLTGGYGYTF.

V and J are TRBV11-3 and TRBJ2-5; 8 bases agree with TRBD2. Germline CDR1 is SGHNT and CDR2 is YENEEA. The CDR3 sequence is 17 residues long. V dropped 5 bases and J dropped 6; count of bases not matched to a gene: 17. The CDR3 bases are TGTGCCAGCAGCCCCCGCCCCGCGGGGGGCCCAGAGCAGACCCAGTACTTC. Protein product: CASSPRPAGGPEQTQYF.

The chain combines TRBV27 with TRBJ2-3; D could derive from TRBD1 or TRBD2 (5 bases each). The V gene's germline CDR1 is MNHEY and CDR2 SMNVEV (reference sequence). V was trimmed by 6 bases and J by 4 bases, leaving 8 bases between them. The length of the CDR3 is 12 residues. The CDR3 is CASRGVADTQYF. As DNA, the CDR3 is TGTGCCAGCAGGGGGGTCGCAGATACGCAGTATTTT.

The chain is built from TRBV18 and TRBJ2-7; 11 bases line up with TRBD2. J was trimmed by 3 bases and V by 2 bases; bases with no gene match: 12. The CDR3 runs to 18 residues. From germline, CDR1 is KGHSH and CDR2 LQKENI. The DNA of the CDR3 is TGTGCCAGCTCACCAGGGCTAGCGGGGGGCCCGGCCCTCTACGAGCAGTACTTC. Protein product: CASSPGLAGGPALYEQYF.

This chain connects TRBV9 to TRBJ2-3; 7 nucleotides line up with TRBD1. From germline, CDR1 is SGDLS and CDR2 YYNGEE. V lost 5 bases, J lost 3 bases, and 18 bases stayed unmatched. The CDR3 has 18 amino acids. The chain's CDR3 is CASRGKNTGTGETDTQYF. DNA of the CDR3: TGTGCCAGCAGGGGGAAAAATACGGGAACAGGGGAAACAGATACGCAGTATTTT.

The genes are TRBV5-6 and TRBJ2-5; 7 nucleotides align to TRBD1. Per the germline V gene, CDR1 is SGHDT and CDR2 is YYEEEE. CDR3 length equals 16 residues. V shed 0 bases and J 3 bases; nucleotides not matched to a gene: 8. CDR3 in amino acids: CASSLGPGTDKETQYF. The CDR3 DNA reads TGTGCCAGCAGCTTGGGGCCCGGGACAGACAAAGAGACCCAGTACTTC.

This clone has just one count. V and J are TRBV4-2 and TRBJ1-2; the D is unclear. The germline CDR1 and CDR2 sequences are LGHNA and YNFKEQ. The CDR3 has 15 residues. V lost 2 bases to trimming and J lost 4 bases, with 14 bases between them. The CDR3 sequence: CASSQSPEGFYGYTF. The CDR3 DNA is TGTGCCAGCAGCCAAAGCCCAGAAGGCTTCTATGGCTACACCTTC.

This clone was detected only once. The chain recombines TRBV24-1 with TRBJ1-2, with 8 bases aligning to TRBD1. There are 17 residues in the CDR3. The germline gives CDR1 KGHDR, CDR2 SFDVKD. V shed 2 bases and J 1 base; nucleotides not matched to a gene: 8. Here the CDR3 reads CATSDSDFGQGNYGYTF. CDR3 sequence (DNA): TGTGCCACCAGTGATTCGGATTTCGGACAGGGTAACTATGGCTACACCTTC.

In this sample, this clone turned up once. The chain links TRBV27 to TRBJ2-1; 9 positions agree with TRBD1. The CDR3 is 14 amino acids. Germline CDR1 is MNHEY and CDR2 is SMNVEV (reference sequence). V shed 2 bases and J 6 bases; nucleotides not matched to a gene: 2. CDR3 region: CASSLGTGINEQFF. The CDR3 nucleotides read TGTGCCAGCAGTTTAGGGACAGGGATCAATGAGCAGTTCTTC.

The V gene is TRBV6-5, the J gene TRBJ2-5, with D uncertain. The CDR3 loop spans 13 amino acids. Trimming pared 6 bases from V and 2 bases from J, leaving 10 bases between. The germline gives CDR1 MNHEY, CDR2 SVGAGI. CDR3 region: CASSQVVQETQYF. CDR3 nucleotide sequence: TGTGCCAGCAGCCAGGTGGTTCAAGAGACCCAGTACTTC.

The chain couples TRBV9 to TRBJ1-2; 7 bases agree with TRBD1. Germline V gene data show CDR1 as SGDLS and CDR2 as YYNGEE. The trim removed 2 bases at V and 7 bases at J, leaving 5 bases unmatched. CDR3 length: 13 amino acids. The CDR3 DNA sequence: TGTGCCAGCAGCGTCTATGACAGGGTTGGCTACACCTTC. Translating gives CASSVYDRVGYTF.

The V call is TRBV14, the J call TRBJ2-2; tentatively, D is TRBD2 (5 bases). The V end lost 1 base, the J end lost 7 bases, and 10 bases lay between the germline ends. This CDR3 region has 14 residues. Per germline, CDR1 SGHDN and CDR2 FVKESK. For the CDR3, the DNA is TGTGCCAGCAGCCAAGCCCCCGGGGTCGGGGAGCTGTTTTTT. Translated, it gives CASSQAPGVGELFF.

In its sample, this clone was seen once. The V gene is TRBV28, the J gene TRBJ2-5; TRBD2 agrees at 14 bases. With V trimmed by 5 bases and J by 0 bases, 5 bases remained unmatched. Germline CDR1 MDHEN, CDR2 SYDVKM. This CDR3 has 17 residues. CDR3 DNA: TGTGCCAGCAGTGGACTAGCGGGGGGACTCTACCAAGAGACCCAGTACTTC. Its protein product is CASSGLAGGLYQETQYF.

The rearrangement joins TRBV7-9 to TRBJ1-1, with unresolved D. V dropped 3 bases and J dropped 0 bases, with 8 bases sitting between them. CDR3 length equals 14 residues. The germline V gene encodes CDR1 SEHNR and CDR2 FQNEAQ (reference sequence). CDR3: CASSLLRLNTEAFF. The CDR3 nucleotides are TGTGCCAGCAGCTTGTTACGGTTGAACACTGAAGCTTTCTTT.

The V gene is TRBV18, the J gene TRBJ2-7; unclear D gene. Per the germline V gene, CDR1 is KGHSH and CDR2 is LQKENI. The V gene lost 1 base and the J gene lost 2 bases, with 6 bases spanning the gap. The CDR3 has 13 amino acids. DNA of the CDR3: TGTGCCAGCTCACCACGGGAAACCTACGAGCAGTACTTC. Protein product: CASSPRETYEQYF.

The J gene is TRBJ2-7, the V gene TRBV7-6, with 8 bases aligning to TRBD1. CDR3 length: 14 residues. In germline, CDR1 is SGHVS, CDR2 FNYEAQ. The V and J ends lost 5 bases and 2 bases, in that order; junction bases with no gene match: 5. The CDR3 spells CASSPAGQAYEQYF. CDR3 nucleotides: TGTGCCAGCAGCCCCGCGGGACAGGCCTACGAGCAGTACTTC.

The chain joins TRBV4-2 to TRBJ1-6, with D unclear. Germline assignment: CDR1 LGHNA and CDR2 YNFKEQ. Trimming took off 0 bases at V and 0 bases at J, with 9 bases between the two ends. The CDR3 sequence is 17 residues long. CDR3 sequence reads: CASSQDFRGSYNSPLHF. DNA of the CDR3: TGTGCCAGCAGCCAAGATTTCCGAGGCTCCTATAATTCACCCCTCCACTTT.

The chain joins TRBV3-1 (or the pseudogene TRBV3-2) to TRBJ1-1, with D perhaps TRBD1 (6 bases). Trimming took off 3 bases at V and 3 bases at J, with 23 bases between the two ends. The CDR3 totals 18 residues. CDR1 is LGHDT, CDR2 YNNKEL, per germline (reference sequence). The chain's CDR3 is CASSHVAGARAQYTEAFF. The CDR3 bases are TGTGCCAGCAGCCACGTCGCGGGGGCGCGGGCTCAGTACACTGAAGCTTTCTTT.

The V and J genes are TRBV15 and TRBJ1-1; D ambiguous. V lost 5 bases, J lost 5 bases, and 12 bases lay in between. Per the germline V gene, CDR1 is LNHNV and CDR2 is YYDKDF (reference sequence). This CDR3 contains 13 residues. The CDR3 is CATSPRLRTEAFF. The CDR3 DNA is TGTGCCACCAGCCCGAGGTTGAGAACTGAAGCTTTCTTT. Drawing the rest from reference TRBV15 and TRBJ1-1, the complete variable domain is DAMVIQNPRYQVTQFGKPVTLSCSQTLNHNVMYWYQQKSSQAPKLLFHYYDKDFNNEADTPDNFQSRRPNTSFCFLDIRSPGLGDTAMYLCATSPRLRTEAFFGQGTRLTVV.

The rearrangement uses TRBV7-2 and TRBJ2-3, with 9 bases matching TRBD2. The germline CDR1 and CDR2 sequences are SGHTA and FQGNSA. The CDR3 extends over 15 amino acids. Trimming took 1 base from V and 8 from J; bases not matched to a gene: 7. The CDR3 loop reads CASSLDSGGRSTQYF. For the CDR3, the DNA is TGTGCCAGCAGCTTAGACAGCGGGGGGCGGAGTACGCAGTATTTT.

The DNA for the CDR3 is TGTGCCACTCGCCTAGTAGGGGAGAACACTGAAGCTTTCTTT. Its translation is CATRLVGENTEAFF. The rearrangement uses TRBV10-3 and TRBJ1-1, with a weak D call TRBD1 (5 bases). Trimming pared 10 bases from V and 1 base from J, leaving 16 bases between. The CDR3 is 14 amino acids. Germline CDR1 reads ENHRY; CDR2 reads SYGVKD.

The CDR3 here is CASRAGMNQPQHF. The CDR3 DNA reads TGTGCCAGCAGGGCAGGGATGAATCAGCCCCAGCATTTT. The chain has TRBV6-5 and TRBJ1-5; weak D call: TRBD1 (5 bases). CDR1 is MNHEY and CDR2 is SVGAGI in the germline V gene. Trimming stripped 6 bases from V and 4 bases from J, with 10 bases between. CDR3 length equals 13 residues.

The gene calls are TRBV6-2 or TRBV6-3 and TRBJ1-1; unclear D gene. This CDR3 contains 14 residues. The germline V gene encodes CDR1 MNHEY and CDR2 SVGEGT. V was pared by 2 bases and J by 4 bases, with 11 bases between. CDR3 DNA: TGTGCCAGCAGTTACAATGGAGGATCCACTGAAGCTTTCTTT. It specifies CASSYNGGSTEAFF.

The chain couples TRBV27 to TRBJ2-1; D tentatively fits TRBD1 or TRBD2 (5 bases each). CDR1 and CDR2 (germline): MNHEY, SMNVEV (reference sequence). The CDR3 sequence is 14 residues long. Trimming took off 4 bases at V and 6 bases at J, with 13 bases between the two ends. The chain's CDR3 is CASSSRGMGNEQFF. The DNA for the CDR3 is TGTGCCAGCAGTTCGAGGGGTATGGGCAATGAGCAGTTCTTC.

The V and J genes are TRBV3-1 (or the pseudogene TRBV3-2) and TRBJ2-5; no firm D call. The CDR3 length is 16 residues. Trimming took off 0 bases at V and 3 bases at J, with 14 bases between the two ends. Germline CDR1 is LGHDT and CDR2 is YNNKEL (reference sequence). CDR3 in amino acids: CASSQDPLSRKETQYF. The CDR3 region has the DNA TGTGCCAGCAGCCAAGATCCGTTGAGTAGGAAAGAGACCCAGTACTTC.

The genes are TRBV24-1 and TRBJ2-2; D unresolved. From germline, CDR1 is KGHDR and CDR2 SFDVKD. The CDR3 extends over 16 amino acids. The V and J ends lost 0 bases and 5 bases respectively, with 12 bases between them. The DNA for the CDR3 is TGTGCCACCAGTGATTTGAGTAGGGCGAGGACCGGGGAGCTGTTTTTT. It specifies CATSDLSRARTGELFF.

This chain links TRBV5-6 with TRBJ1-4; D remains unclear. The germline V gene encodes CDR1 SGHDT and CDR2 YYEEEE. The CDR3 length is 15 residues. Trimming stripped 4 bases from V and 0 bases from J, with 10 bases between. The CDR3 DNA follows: TGTGCCAGCAGCGCAAGGGTGGCAACTAATGAAAAACTGTTTTTT. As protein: CASSARVATNEKLFF. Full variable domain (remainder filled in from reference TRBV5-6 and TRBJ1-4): DAGVTQSPTHLIKTRGQQVTLRCSPKSGHDTVSWYQQALGQGPQFIFQYYEEEERQRGNFPDRFSGHQFPNYSSELNVNALLLGDSALYLCASSARVATNEKLFFGSGTQLSVL.

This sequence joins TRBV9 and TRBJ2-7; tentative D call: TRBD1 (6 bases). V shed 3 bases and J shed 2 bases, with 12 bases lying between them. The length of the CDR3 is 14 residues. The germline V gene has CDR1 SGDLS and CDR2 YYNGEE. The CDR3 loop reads CASSAAGTTYEQYF. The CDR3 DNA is TGTGCCAGCAGCGCCGCCGGGACAACCTACGAGCAGTACTTC.

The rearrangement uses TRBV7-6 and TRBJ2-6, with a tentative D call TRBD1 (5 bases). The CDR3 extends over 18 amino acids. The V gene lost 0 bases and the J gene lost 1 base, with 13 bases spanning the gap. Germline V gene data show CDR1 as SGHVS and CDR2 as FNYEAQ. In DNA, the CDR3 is TGTGCCAGCAGCTTAGCGGGGCACCTTTCTTCTGGGGCCAACGTCCTGACTTTC. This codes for CASSLAGHLSSGANVLTF.